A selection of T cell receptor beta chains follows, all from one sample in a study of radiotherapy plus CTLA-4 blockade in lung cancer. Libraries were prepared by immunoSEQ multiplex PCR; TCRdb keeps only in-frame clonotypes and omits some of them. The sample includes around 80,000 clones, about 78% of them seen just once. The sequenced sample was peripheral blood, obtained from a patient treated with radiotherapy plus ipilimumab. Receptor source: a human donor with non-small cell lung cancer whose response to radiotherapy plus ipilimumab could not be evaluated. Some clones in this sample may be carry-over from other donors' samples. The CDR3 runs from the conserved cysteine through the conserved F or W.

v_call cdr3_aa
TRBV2 CASSDASGGALETQYF
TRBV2 CASSEEARGNYGYTF
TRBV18 CASSLGLAGASYEQYF
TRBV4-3 CASSQAGTGPYEQYF
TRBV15 CATGDRGLNTEAFF
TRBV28 CASSFEDYEQYF
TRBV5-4 CASSLSLPPYEQYF
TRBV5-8 CASSWSRQGGGETQYF
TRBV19 CASSNPQGADYGYTF
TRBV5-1 CASGQGRQSYEQYF
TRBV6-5 CASSYSGGFGTQYF
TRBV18 CASSQYQETQYF
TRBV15 CATSRGTGGFWETQYF
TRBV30 CAWRALGSPLHF
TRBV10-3 CAIGDHRGRDNSPLHF
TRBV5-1 CASSSLTEYNTEAFF
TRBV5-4 CASSHRLAGKETQYF